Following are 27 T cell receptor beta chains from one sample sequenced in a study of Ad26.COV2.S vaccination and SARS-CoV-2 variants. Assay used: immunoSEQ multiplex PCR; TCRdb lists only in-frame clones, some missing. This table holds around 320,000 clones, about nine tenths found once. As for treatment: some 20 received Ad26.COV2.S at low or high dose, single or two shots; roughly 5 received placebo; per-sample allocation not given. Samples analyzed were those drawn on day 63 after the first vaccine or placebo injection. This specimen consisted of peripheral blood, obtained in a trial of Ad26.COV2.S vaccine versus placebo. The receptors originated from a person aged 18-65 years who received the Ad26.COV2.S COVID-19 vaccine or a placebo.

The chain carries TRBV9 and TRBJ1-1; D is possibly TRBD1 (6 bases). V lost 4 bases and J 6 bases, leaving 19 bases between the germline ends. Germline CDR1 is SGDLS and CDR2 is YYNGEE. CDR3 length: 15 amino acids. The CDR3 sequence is CASSSRDRRSSEAFF. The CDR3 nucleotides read TGTGCCAGCAGCTCTCGAGACAGGAGGTCTTCTGAAGCTTTCTTT.

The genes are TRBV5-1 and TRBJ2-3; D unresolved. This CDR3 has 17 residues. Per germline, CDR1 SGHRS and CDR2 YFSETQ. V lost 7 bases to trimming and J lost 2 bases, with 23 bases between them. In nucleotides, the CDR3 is TGCGCCAGCCGATATGGGTATGGAGACTTAACCACAGATACGCAGTATTTT. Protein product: CASRYGYGDLTTDTQYF. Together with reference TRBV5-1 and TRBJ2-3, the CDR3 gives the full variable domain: KAGVTQTPRYLIKTRGQQVTLSCSPISGHRSVSWYQQTPGQGLQFLFEYFSETQRNKGNFPGRFSGRQFSNSRSEMNVSTLELGDSALYLCASRYGYGDLTTDTQYFGPGTRLTVL.

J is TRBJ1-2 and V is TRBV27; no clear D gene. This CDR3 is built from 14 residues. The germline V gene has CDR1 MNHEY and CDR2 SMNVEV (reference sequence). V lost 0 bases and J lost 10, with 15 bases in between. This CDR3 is CASSLSPGRRDYTF. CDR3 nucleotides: TGTGCCAGCAGTTTATCCCCCGGGCGGCGAGACTACACCTTC.

The CDR3 DNA sequence: TGCGCCAGCAGCCAAGATCCGGGATCAGATACGCAGTATTTT. Amino acids: CASSQDPGSDTQYF. The rearrangement uses TRBV4-1 and TRBJ2-3; possibly TRBD2 for D (5 bases). Trimming stripped 0 bases from V and 4 bases from J, with 8 bases between. The CDR3 totals 14 residues. Germline V lookup: CDR1 MGHRA, CDR2 YSYEKL.

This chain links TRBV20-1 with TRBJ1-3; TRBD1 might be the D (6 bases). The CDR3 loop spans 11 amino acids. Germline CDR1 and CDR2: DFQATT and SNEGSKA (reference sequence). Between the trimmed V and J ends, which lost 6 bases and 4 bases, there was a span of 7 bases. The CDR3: CSADRGNTIYF. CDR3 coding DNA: TGCAGTGCAGACAGGGGAAACACCATATATTTT.

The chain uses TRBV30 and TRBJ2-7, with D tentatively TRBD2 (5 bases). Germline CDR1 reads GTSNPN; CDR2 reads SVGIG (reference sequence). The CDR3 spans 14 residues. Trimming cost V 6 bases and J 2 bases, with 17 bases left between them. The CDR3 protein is CACSTREQTYEQYF. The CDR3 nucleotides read TGTGCCTGCTCGACCCGGGAACAAACCTACGAGCAGTACTTC.

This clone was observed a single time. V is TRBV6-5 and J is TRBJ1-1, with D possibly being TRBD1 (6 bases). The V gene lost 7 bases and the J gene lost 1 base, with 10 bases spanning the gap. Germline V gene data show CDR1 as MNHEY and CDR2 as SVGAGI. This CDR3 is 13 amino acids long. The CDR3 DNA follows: TGTGCCAGCACGTGGGGGGCGAACACTGAAGCTTTCTTT. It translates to CASTWGANTEAFF.

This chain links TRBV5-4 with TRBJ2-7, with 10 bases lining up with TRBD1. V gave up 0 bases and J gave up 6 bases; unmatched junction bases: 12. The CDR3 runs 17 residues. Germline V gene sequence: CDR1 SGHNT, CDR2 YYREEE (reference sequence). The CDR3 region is CASSLGKGTGALREQYF. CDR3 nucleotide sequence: TGTGCCAGCAGCTTGGGGAAGGGGACAGGGGCCCTCCGCGAGCAGTACTTC.

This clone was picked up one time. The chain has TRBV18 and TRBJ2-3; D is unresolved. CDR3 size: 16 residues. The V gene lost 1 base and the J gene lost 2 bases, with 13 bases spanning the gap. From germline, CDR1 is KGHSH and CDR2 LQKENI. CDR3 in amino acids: CASSPRPTEITDTQYF. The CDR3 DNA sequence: TGTGCCAGCTCACCACGCCCTACAGAGATCACAGATACGCAGTATTTT.

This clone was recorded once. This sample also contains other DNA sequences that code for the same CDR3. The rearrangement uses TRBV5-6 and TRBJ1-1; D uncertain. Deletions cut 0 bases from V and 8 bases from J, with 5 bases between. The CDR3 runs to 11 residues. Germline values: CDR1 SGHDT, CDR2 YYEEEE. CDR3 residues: CASSLGREAFF. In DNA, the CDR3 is TGTGCCAGCAGCTTGGGTAGGGAAGCTTTCTTT.

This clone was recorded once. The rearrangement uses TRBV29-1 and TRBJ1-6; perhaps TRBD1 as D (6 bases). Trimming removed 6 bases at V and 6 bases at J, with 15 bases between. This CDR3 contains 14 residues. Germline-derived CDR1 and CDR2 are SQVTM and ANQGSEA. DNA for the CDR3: TGCAGCGTGAAACCTGGGGGCACTAATTCACCCCTCCACTTT. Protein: CSVKPGGTNSPLHF.

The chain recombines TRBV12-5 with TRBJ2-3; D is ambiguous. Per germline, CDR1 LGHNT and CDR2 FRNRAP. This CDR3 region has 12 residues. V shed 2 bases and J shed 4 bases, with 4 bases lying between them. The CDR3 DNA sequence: TGTGCTAGTGGTTTGTTAGCAGATACGCAGTATTTT. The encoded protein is CASGLLADTQYF.

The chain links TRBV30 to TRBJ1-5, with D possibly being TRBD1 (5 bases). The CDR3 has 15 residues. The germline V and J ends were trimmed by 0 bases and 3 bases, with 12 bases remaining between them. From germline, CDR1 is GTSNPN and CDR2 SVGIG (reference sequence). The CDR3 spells CAWSVGGVVNQPQHF. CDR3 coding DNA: TGTGCCTGGAGTGTTGGGGGAGTTGTCAATCAGCCCCAGCATTTT.

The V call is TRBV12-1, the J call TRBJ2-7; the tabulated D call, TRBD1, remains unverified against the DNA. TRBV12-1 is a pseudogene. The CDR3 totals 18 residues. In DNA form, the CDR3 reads TGTGCCAGCAGCAATGGTGGGACAGGGGGCTTAAGCTCCTACGAGCAGTACTTC. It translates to CASSNGGTGGLSSYEQYF.

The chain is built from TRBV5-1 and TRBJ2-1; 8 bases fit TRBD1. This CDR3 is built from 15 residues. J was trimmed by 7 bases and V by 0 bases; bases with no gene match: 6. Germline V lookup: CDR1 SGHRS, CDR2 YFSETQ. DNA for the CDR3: TGCGCCAGCAGCTTGGTGGACAGGGCAGGGAATGAGCAGTTCTTC. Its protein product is CASSLVDRAGNEQFF. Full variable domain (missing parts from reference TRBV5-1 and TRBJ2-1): KAGVTQTPRYLIKTRGQQVTLSCSPISGHRSVSWYQQTPGQGLQFLFEYFSETQRNKGNFPGRFSGRQFSNSRSEMNVSTLELGDSALYLCASSLVDRAGNEQFFGPGTRLTVL.

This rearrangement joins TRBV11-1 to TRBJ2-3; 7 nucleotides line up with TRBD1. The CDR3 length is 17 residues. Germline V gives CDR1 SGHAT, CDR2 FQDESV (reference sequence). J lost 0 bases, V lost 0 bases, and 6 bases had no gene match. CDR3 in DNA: TGTGCCAGCAGCTTAGCGGGGACAGTCCTTAGCACAGATACGCAGTATTTT. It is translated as CASSLAGTVLSTDTQYF.

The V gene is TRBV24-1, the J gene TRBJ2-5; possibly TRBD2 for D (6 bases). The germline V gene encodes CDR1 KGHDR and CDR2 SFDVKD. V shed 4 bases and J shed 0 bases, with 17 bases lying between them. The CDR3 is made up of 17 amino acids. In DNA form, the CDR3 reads TGTGCCACCAGTGAGCGGGGCGTCGGGTGGGACCAAGAGACCCAGTACTTC. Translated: CATSERGVGWDQETQYF.

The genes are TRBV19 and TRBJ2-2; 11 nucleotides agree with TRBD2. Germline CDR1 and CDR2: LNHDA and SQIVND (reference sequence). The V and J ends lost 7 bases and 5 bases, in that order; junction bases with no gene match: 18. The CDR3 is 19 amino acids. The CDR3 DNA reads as TGTGCCAGTACCAGAACTTTCATCCCTAGCGGGGGGTGGACCGGGGAGCTGTTTTTT. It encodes CASTRTFIPSGGWTGELFF.

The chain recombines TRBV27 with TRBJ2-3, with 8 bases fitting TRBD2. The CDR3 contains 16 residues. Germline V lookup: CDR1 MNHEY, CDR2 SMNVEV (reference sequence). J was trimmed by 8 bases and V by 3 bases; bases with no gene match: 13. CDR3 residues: CASSFYPGLVDVTQYF. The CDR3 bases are TGTGCCAGCAGTTTTTACCCGGGACTAGTAGATGTTACGCAGTATTTT.

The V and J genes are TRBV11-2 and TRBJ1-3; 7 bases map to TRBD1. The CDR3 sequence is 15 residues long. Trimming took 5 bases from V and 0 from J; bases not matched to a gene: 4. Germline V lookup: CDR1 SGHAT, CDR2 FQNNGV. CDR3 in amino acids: CASSLGQLSGNTIYF. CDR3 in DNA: TGTGCCAGCAGCCTGGGACAGCTCTCTGGAAACACCATATATTTT.

CDR3 in amino acids: CASSEGTGEFGELFF. The CDR3 nucleotides read TGCGCCAGCAGCGAAGGGACAGGGGAATTCGGGGAGCTGTTTTTT. The gene calls are TRBV5-1 and TRBJ2-2; TRBD1 aligns across 10 bases. CDR1 and CDR2 from the germline V gene are SGHRS and YFSETQ. The V and J ends lost 4 bases and 7 bases, in that order; junction bases with no gene match: 7. The CDR3 sequence is 15 residues long.

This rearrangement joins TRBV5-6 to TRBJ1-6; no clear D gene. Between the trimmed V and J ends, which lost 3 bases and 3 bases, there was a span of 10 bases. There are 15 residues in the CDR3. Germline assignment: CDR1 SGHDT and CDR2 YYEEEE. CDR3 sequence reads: CASSSVGGYNSPLHF. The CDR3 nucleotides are TGTGCCAGCAGCTCGGTGGGTGGCTATAATTCACCCCTCCACTTT.

The CDR3 protein is CASSLSNKQNTEAFF. Here the CDR3 DNA reads TGTGCCAGCAGTTTATCGAACAAACAGAACACTGAAGCTTTCTTT. J is TRBJ1-1 and V is TRBV27; D gene ambiguous. The V and J ends lost 0 bases and 1 base respectively, with 9 bases between them. The V gene's germline CDR1 is MNHEY and CDR2 SMNVEV (reference sequence). CDR3 length: 15 residues.

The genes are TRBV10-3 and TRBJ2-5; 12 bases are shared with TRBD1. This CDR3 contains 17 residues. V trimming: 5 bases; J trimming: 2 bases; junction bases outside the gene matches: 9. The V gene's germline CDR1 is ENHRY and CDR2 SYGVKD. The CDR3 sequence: CAISSGQGALLQETQYF. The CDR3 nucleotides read TGTGCCATCAGTTCGGGACAGGGGGCTTTACTGCAAGAGACCCAGTACTTC.

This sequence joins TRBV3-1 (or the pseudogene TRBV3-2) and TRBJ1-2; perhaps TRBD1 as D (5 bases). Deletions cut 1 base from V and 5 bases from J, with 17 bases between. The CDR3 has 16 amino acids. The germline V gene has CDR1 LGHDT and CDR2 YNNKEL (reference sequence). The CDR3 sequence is CASSQGDSGHGYGYTF. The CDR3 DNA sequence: TGTGCCAGCAGCCAAGGGGACTCTGGGCATGGGTATGGCTACACCTTC.

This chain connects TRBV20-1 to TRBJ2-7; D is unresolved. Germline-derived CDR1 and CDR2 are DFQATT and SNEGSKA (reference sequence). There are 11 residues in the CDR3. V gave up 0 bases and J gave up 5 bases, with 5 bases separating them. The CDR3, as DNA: TGCAGTGCTAGAGATCTGGACGAGCAGTACTTC. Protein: CSARDLDEQYF.

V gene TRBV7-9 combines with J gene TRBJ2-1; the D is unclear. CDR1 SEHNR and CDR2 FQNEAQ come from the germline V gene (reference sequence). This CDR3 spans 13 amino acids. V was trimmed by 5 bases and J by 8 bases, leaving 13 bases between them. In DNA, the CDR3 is TGTGCCAGCAGCCCCCGTTTGGCCGATGAGCAGTTCTTC. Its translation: CASSPRLADEQFF.